Each of the 28 T cell receptor beta chains below was sequenced from the same sample in a study of OX40 agonist ivuxolimab in advanced cancers. Profiled with immunoSEQ multiplex PCR; TCRdb holds only in-frame clones, not every one. The data hold around 60,000 clones, with 75% to 90% observed a single time. The sequenced sample was CD4+ or CD8+ T cells sorted from blood, obtained in a trial of the OX40 agonist ivuxolimab. The receptors shown here come from an adult with an advanced solid tumor such as melanoma, head and neck, liver or kidney cancer.

The gene calls are TRBV9 and TRBJ2-2, with 13 bases fitting TRBD2. CDR1 is SGDLS and CDR2 is YYNGEE in the germline V gene. V shed 4 bases, J shed 3 bases, and the junction held 6 bases outside the gene matches. This CDR3 is built from 17 residues. The CDR3 sequence is CASSSQGLAGYTGELFF. The CDR3 nucleotides read TGTGCCAGCAGCTCCCAGGGACTAGCGGGGTACACCGGGGAGCTGTTTTTT.

The V gene is TRBV19, the J gene TRBJ1-2, with 7 bases matching TRBD1. CDR3 length equals 17 residues. The germline V gene encodes CDR1 LNHDA and CDR2 SQIVND (reference sequence). The J segment lost 5 bases and the V segment lost 7 bases, leaving 19 bases of the junction unmatched. CDR3 protein: CASTPIFDRAAWYGYTF. CDR3 sequence (DNA): TGTGCCAGTACCCCCATATTCGACAGGGCCGCTTGGTATGGCTACACCTTC. The complete variable domain, with remaining parts taken from reference TRBV19 and TRBJ1-2, reads DGGITQSPKYLFRKEGQNVTLSCEQNLNHDAMYWYRQDPGQGLRLIYYSQIVNDFQKGDIAEGYSVSREKKESFPLTVTSAQKNPTAFYLCASTPIFDRAAWYGYTFGSGTRLTVV.

The chain employs TRBV7-6 and TRBJ1-2; D perhaps matches TRBD1 (6 bases). The CDR3 contains 13 residues. V lost 5 bases, J lost 2 bases, and 9 bases lay in between. CDR1 and CDR2 from the germline V gene are SGHVS and FNYEAQ. The CDR3 nucleotides are TGTGCCAGCAGCCCTACAGGGAACTATGGCTACACCTTC. This sequence encodes CASSPTGNYGYTF.

This clone was seen a single time. The rearrangement joins TRBV29-1 to TRBJ2-1; the match to TRBD2 covers 10 bases. This CDR3 spans 14 amino acids. CDR1 is SQVTM and CDR2 is ANQGSEA in the germline V gene. V trimming: 7 bases; J trimming: 3 bases; junction bases outside the gene matches: 6. The DNA of the CDR3 is TGCAGCGCTTGGGGGACTAGCGACTACAATGAGCAGTTCTTC. This gives the protein CSAWGTSDYNEQFF.

The count of this clone is one. This sequence joins TRBV29-1 and TRBJ2-1; D call uncertain. Germline assignment: CDR1 SQVTM and CDR2 ANQGSEA. V gave up 1 base and J gave up 4 bases, with 8 bases separating them. This CDR3 is 13 amino acids long. CDR3 loop: CSVEGTDYNEQFF. For the CDR3, the DNA is TGCAGCGTTGAAGGGACCGATTACAATGAGCAGTTCTTC.

The chain is built from TRBV19 and TRBJ2-3, with TRBD2 matching over 13 bases. Germline trimming cut 8 bases from V and 10 bases from J; bases unmatched to any gene: 6. Per the germline V gene, CDR1 is LNHDA and CDR2 is SQIVND (reference sequence). The CDR3 extends over 13 amino acids. The CDR3 reads CASVTSGGRPQYF. The CDR3, as DNA: TGTGCCAGTGTGACTAGCGGGGGGAGGCCGCAGTATTTT. Combining the CDR3 with reference TRBV19 and TRBJ2-3 gives the whole variable domain DGGITQSPKYLFRKEGQNVTLSCEQNLNHDAMYWYRQDPGQGLRLIYYSQIVNDFQKGDIAEGYSVSREKKESFPLTVTSAQKNPTAFYLCASVTSGGRPQYFGPGTRLTVL.

This chain uses TRBV10-3 with TRBJ2-1; D is perhaps TRBD1 (5 bases). CDR3 size: 11 residues. With 6 bases removed from V and 10 bases from J, the gap between germline ends came to 10 bases. Germline lookup yields CDR1 ENHRY and CDR2 SYGVKD. The CDR3 DNA is TGTGCCATCAGCTTAGGGGAAGAGCAGTTCTTC. It specifies CAISLGEEQFF.

The V and J genes are TRBV5-8 and TRBJ1-5; D not resolved. This CDR3 has 15 amino acids. Germline CDR1 reads SGHTS; CDR2 reads YDEGEE. V shed 3 bases and J shed 7 bases, with 17 bases lying between them. The CDR3 spells CASSSSGASSQPQHF. For the CDR3, the DNA is TGTGCCAGCAGCTCCTCCGGCGCGTCATCCCAGCCCCAGCATTTT.

This clone has a single count. One junction end disagrees with the germline gene, perhaps due to a read error. V is TRBV7-7 and J is TRBJ2-1; 8 bases align to TRBD1. CDR3 size: 16 residues. Germline CDR1 SSHAT, CDR2 FNYEAQ (reference sequence). The CDR3 nucleotides are TGTGCTAGCAGCTTAGGGGGGCAGGGGGCGTTGAATGAGCAGTTCTTC. Amino acids: CASSLGGQGALNEQFF.

This chain's CDR3 is CASSPTRGGETQYF. The CDR3 DNA sequence: TGTGCCAGCAGTCCCACCAGGGGCGGAGAGACCCAGTACTTC. The V call is TRBV6-1, the J call TRBJ2-5, with D possibly TRBD1 on 6 matching bases. Germline-derived CDR1 and CDR2 are MNHNS and SASEGT. This CDR3 comprises 14 residues. V was shortened by 5 bases and J by 4 bases, with 14 bases between the two germline ends.

This clone was counted between two and nine times. The rearrangement joins TRBV29-1 to TRBJ2-3; D unclear. The CDR3 has 14 residues. Germline lookup yields CDR1 SQVTM and CDR2 ANQGSEA. V was shortened by 2 bases and J by 4 bases, with 13 bases between the two germline ends. The CDR3 loop is CSVEWAYSADTQYF. The CDR3, as DNA: TGCAGCGTTGAATGGGCGTATTCCGCAGATACGCAGTATTTT.

The chain uses TRBV19 and TRBJ2-3; D gene uncertain. V was pared by 3 bases and J by 0 bases, with 13 bases between. Per germline, CDR1 LNHDA and CDR2 SQIVND (reference sequence). The CDR3 consists of 16 residues. CDR3 loop: CASSIWTGTSTDTQYF. CDR3 nucleotide sequence: TGTGCCAGTAGTATTTGGACGGGTACTAGCACAGATACGCAGTATTTT. Variable domain in full (rest from reference TRBV19 and TRBJ2-3): DGGITQSPKYLFRKEGQNVTLSCEQNLNHDAMYWYRQDPGQGLRLIYYSQIVNDFQKGDIAEGYSVSREKKESFPLTVTSAQKNPTAFYLCASSIWTGTSTDTQYFGPGTRLTVL.

J is TRBJ2-3 and V is TRBV5-1; D not resolved. The ends were cut back, 0 bases at V and 2 bases at J, with 10 bases in the middle. The CDR3 has 15 amino acids. CDR1 and CDR2 from the germline V gene are SGHRS and YFSETQ. The CDR3 region has the DNA TGCGCCAGCAGCTTGGGGAATGGACCCACAGATACGCAGTATTTT. Translation: CASSLGNGPTDTQYF.

The chain carries TRBV2 and TRBJ2-5; no clear D. V was clipped by 4 bases and J by 1 base, with 7 bases between them. The CDR3 is 13 amino acids. The germline V gene has CDR1 SNHLY and CDR2 FYNNEI. In nucleotides, the CDR3 is TGTGCCAGCAGTGGGGCCATCCAAGAGACCCAGTACTTC. Translating it yields CASSGAIQETQYF.

This clone was recorded once. The J gene is TRBJ1-5, the V gene TRBV7-8; 8 positions match TRBD1. Germline lookup yields CDR1 SGHVS and CDR2 FQNEAQ. This CDR3 is 15 amino acids long. J gave up 1 base and V 1 base, and 0 bases lay outside the gene matches. The CDR3: CASSLGTGSNQPQHF. The CDR3 nucleotides read TGTGCCAGCAGCTTAGGGACAGGGAGCAATCAGCCCCAGCATTTT.

This sequence joins TRBV5-1 and TRBJ1-1; the match to TRBD1 covers 7 bases. V shed 4 bases and J 4 bases; nucleotides not matched to a gene: 7. CDR1 SGHRS and CDR2 YFSETQ come from the germline V gene. CDR3 length: 14 residues. This CDR3 is CASSGETGTTEAFF. In DNA, the CDR3 is TGCGCCAGCAGCGGAGAGACAGGGACCACTGAAGCTTTCTTT.

V gene TRBV7-3 combines with J gene TRBJ2-1; D may be TRBD2 (5 bases). Trimming shortened V by 2 bases and J by 5 bases, and 13 bases separated the two germline ends. This CDR3 is 15 amino acids long. CDR1 and CDR2 from the germline V gene are SGHTA and FQGTGA. This chain's CDR3 is CASSLGSALNNEQFF. The CDR3 nucleotides read TGTGCCAGCAGCTTAGGGAGCGCACTTAACAATGAGCAGTTCTTC. The whole variable domain, remainder taken from reference TRBV7-3 and TRBJ2-1, is GAGVSQTPSNKVTEKGKYVELRCDPISGHTALYWYRQSLGQGPEFLIYFQGTGAADDSGLPNDRFFAVRPEGSVSTLKIQRTERGDSAVYLCASSLGSALNNEQFFGPGTRLTVL.

The genes are TRBV9 and TRBJ2-3, with 11 nucleotides matching TRBD2. This CDR3 contains 15 residues. J was trimmed by 6 bases and V by 4 bases; bases with no gene match: 7. Germline V gives CDR1 SGDLS, CDR2 YYNGEE. The CDR3 DNA reads TGTGCCAGCAGCCTAAGACTAGCGGGGTTTGATACGCAGTATTTT. It translates to CASSLRLAGFDTQYF. The variable domain in full, with the rest retrieved from reference TRBV9 and TRBJ2-3, is DSGVTQTPKHLITATGQRVTLRCSPRSGDLSVYWYQQSLDQGLQFLIQYYNGEERAKGNILERFSAQQFPDLHSELNLSSLELGDSALYFCASSLRLAGFDTQYFGPGTRLTVL.

The J gene is TRBJ2-5, the V gene TRBV19; D may correspond to TRBD1 or TRBD2 (5 bases each). The V end was cut by 3 bases, the J end by 5 bases, with 13 bases between. The CDR3 has 14 amino acids. CDR1 and CDR2 (germline): LNHDA, SQIVND (reference sequence). CDR3 nucleotides: TGTGCCAGTAGTATCCTCGGGGACCGGGAGACCCAGTACTTC. Residues: CASSILGDRETQYF.

The V gene is TRBV11-3, the J gene TRBJ2-7, with 12 bases lining up with TRBD1. The CDR3 length is 13 residues. V lost 5 bases and J lost 9; bases outside the gene matches: 5. The V gene's germline CDR1 is SGHNT and CDR2 YENEEA. The CDR3 reads CASSGDRGQAQYF. The CDR3 nucleotides are TGTGCCAGCAGCGGGGACAGGGGGCAGGCGCAGTACTTC.

V gene TRBV9 combines with J gene TRBJ2-3; TRBD1 agrees at 9 bases. V was pared by 2 bases and J by 3 bases, with 7 bases of the junction left unmatched. From germline, CDR1 is SGDLS and CDR2 YYNGEE. This CDR3 is built from 16 residues. CDR3 region: CASSVPGQGYTDTQYF. DNA of the CDR3: TGTGCCAGCAGCGTTCCGGGACAGGGTTATACAGATACGCAGTATTTT.

The chain carries TRBV19 and TRBJ1-4; no clear D. The CDR3 loop spans 15 amino acids. V lost 4 bases, J lost 4 bases, and 13 bases lay in between. Germline V gives CDR1 LNHDA, CDR2 SQIVND (reference sequence). Here the CDR3 DNA reads TGTGCCAGTAGTAATCGCGGGCGGATTAATGAAAAACTGTTTTTT. Its protein product is CASSNRGRINEKLFF.

This clone was observed once. The chain uses TRBV28 and TRBJ1-1, with D unclear. Germline V CDR1 and CDR2: MDHEN, SYDVKM. Trimming stripped 1 base from V and 3 bases from J, with 18 bases between. The CDR3 is 17 residues long. The CDR3 here is CASSLFGRPGRDTEAFF. The CDR3, as DNA: TGTGCCAGCAGTTTATTTGGCAGACCCGGGCGGGACACTGAAGCTTTCTTT.

A note on this clone: One end of the junction varies from germline; a read error may be responsible. The chain links TRBV7-7 to TRBJ2-2, with 11 bases fitting TRBD2. The CDR3 is made up of 14 amino acids. Germline CDR1 and CDR2: SSHAT and FNYEAQ (reference sequence). The CDR3 protein is CASSALAGGGELFF. The CDR3 DNA is TGTGCTAGCAGCGCCCTAGCGGGAGGCGGGGAGCTGTTTTTT.

The V call is TRBV4-2, the J call TRBJ1-4; D is perhaps TRBD1 (5 bases). Germline assignment: CDR1 LGHNA and CDR2 YNFKEQ. V gave up 1 base and J gave up 0 bases, with 9 bases separating them. There are 16 residues in the CDR3. The CDR3 DNA reads as TGTGCCAGCAGCCAAGCACAGGCTGCAACTAATGAAAAACTGTTTTTT. Residues: CASSQAQAATNEKLFF.

CDR3 sequence: CAWSEVGTNYEQYF. CDR3 DNA sequence: TGTGCCTGGAGTGAGGTTGGCACGAACTACGAGCAGTACTTC. V gene TRBV30 combines with J gene TRBJ2-7, with D hard to call. Trimming shortened V by 1 base and J by 3 bases, and 13 bases separated the two germline ends. The CDR3 contains 14 residues. The V gene's germline CDR1 is GTSNPN and CDR2 SVGIG (reference sequence).

The rearrangement links TRBV5-1 to TRBJ1-1, with unresolved D. Trimming pared 5 bases from V and 2 bases from J, leaving 4 bases between. Per the germline V gene, CDR1 is SGHRS and CDR2 is YFSETQ. CDR3 length: 11 residues. CDR3 DNA sequence: TGCGCCAGCAGGGCAAACACTGAAGCTTTCTTT. It is translated as CASRANTEAFF.

The rearrangement uses TRBV9 and TRBJ1-2, with a possible D match to TRBD1 (6 bases). The V and J ends lost 0 bases and 8 bases respectively, with 11 bases between them. The CDR3 is 13 residues long. Germline V gives CDR1 SGDLS, CDR2 YYNGEE. CDR3 sequence (DNA): TGTGCCAGCAGCGTAGCAGGGGCGATGGGCTACACCTTC. Translation gives CASSVAGAMGYTF.